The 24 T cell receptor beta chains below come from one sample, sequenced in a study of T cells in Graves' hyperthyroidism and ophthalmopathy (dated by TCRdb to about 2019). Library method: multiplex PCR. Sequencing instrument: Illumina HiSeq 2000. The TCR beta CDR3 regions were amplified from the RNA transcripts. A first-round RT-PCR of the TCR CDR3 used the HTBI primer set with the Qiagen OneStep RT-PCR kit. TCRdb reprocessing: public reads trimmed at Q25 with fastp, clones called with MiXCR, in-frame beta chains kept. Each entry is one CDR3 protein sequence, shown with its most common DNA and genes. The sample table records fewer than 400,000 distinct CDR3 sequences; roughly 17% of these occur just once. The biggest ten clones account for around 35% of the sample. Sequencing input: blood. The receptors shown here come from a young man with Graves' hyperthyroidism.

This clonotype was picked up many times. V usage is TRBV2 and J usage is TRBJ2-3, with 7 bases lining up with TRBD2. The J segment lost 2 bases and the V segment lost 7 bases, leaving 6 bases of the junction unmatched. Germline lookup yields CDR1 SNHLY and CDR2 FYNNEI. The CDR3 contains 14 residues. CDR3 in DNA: TGTGCCAGCAAGGTTCTAGCGGACACAGATACGCAGTATTTT. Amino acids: CASKVLADTDTQYF.

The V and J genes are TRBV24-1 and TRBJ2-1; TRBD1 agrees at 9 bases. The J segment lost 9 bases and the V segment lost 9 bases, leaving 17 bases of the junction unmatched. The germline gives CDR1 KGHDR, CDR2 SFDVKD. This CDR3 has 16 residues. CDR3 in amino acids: CATDYSGTGLEGEQFF. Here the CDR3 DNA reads TGTGCCACCGATTATTCGGGGACAGGGTTGGAGGGTGAGCAGTTCTTC.

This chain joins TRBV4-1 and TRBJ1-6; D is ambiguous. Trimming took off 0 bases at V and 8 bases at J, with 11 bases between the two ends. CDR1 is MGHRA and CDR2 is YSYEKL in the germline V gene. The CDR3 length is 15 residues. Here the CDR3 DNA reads TGCGCCAGCAGCCAAGAAAACAGTAGGGATTCACCCCTCCACTTT. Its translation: CASSQENSRDSPLHF.

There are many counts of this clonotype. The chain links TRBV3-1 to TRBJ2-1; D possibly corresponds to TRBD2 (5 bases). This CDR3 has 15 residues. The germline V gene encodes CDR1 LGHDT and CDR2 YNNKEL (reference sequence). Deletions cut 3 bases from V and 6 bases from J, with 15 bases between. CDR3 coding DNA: TGTGCCAGCAGCCAGATGGCGGGTTGGGGCAATGAGCAGTTCTTC. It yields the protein CASSQMAGWGNEQFF.

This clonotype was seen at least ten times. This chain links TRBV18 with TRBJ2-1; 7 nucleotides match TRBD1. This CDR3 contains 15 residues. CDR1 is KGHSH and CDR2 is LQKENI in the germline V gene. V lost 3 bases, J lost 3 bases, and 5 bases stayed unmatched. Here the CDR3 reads CASSPDRAFYNEQFF. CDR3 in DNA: TGTGCCAGCTCACCCGACAGGGCTTTCTACAATGAGCAGTTCTTC.

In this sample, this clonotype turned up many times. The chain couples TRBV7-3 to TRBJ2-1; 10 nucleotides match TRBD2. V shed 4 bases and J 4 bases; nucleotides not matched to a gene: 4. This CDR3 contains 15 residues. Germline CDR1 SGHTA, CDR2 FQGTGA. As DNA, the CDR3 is TGTGCCAGCAGCTCCGGGACTAGCGTGTACAATGAGCAGTTCTTC. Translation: CASSSGTSVYNEQFF.

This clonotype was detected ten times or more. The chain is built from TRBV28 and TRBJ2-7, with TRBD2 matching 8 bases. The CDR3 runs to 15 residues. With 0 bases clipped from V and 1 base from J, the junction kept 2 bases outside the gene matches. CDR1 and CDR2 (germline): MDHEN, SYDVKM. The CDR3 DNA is TGTGCCAGCAGTTTATGGCTAGCGGGTTCCTACGAGCAGTACTTC. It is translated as CASSLWLAGSYEQYF.

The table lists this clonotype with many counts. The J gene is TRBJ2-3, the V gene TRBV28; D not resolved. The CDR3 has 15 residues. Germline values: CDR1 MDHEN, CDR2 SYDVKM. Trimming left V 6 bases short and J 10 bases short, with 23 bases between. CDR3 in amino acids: CASRPAYPRRTAQYF. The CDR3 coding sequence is TGTGCCAGCAGACCCGCTTACCCCAGAAGGACGGCGCAGTATTTT.

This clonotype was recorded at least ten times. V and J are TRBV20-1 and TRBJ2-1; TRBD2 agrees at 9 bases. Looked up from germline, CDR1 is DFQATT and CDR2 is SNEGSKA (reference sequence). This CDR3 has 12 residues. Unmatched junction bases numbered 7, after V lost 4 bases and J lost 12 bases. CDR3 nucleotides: TGCAGTGCTACCATAGCGGGAGTTGGGCAGTTCTTC. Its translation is CSATIAGVGQFF.

Here the CDR3 reads CASSKLREPETQYF. In DNA, the CDR3 is TGTGCCAGCTCAAAACTTCGGGAGCCTGAGACCCAGTACTTC. The chain joins TRBV18 to TRBJ2-5, with D possibly TRBD2 on 6 matching bases. The length of the CDR3 is 14 residues. Germline CDR1 reads KGHSH; CDR2 reads LQKENI. V gave up 5 bases and J gave up 5 bases, with 15 bases separating them.

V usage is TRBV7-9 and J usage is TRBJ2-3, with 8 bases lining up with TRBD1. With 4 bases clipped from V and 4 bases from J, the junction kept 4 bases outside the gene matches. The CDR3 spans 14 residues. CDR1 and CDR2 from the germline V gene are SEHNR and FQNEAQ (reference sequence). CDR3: CASSSDRGSDTQYF. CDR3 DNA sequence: TGTGCCAGCAGCTCTGACAGGGGCTCAGATACGCAGTATTTT.

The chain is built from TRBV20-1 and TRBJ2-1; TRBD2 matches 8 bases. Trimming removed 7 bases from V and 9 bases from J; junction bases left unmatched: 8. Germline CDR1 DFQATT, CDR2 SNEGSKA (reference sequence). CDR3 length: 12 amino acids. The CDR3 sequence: CSEGRAGGEQFF. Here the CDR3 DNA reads TGCAGTGAGGGCAGGGCGGGAGGTGAGCAGTTCTTC.

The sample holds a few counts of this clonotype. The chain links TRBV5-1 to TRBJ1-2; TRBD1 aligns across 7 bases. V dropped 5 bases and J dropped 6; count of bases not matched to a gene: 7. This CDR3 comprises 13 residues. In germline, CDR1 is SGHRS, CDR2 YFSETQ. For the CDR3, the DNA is TGCGCCAGCAGAGTAGACAGGGCGAATGGCTACACCTTC. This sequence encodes CASRVDRANGYTF.

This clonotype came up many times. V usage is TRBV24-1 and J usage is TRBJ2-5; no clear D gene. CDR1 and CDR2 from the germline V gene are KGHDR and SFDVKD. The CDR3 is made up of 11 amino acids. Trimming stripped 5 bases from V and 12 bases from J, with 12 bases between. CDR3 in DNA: TGTGCCACCAGTGCAACAAGGTCTGAGTACTTC. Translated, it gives CATSATRSEYF.

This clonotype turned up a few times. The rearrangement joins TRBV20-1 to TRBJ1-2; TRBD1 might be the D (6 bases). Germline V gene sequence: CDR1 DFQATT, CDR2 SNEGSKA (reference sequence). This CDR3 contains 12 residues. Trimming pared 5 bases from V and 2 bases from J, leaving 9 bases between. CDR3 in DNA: TGCAGTGCTCCTGGACAGAACTATGGCTACACCTTC. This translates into CSAPGQNYGYTF.

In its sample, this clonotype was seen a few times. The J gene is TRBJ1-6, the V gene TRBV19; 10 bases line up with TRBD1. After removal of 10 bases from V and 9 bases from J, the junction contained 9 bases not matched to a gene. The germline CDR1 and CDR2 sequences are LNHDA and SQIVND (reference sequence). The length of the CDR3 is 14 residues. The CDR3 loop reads CATQRTGGGSPLHF. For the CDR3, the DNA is TGTGCCACCCAACGGACAGGGGGAGGTTCACCCCTCCACTTT.

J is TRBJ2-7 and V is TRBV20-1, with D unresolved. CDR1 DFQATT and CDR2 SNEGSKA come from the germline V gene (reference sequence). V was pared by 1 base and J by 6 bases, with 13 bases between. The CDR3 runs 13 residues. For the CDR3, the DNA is TGCAGTGCTAGAGGGGTCGACGGACCCGAGCAGTACTTC. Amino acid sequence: CSARGVDGPEQYF.

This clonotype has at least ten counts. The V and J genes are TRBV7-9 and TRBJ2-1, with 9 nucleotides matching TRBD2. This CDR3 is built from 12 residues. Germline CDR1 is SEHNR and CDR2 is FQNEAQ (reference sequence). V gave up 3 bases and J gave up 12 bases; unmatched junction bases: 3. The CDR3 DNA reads TGTGCCAGCAGCTTGGAAGCGGGAGGGCAGTTCTTC. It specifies CASSLEAGGQFF.

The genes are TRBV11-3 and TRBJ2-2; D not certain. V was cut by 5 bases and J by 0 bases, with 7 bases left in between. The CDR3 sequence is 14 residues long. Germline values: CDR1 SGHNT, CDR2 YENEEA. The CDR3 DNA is TGTGCCAGCAGCATCGGACCGAACACCGGGGAGCTGTTTTTT. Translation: CASSIGPNTGELFF.

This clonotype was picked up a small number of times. CDR3 nucleotide sequence: TGCGCCAGCAAAGGACTTACGAGTACCTACGAGCAGTACTTC. Translation gives CASKGLTSTYEQYF. The chain carries TRBV10-2 and TRBJ2-7; D is possibly TRBD2 (5 bases). This CDR3 comprises 14 residues. Trimming took off 7 bases at V and 2 bases at J, with 15 bases between the two ends. From germline, CDR1 is WSHSY and CDR2 SAAADI.

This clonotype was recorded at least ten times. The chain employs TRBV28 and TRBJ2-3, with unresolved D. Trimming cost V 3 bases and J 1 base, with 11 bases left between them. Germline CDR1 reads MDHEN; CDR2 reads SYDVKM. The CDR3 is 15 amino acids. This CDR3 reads CASSLRSHGTDTQYF. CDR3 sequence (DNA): TGTGCCAGCAGTTTGAGGTCTCACGGCACAGATACGCAGTATTTT.

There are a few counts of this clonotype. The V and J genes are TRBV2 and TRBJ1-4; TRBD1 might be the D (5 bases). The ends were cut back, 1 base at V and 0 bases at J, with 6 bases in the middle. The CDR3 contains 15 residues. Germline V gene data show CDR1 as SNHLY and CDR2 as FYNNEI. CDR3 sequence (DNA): TGTGCCAGCAGTGAAGGGACAACAACTAATGAAAAACTGTTTTTT. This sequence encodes CASSEGTTTNEKLFF.

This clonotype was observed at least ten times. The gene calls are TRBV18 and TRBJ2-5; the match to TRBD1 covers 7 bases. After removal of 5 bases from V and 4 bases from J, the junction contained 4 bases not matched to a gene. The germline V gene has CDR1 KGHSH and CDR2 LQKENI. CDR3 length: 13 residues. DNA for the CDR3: TGTGCCAGCTCAGAGACAGGGCCAGAGACCCAGTACTTC. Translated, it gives CASSETGPETQYF.

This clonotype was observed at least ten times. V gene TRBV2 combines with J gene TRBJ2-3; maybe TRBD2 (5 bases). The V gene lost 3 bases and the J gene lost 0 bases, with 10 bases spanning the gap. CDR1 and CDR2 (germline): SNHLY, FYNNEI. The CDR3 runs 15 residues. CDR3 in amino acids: CASSEGVTSTDTQYF. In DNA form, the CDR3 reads TGTGCCAGCAGTGAGGGAGTTACTAGCACAGATACGCAGTATTTT.